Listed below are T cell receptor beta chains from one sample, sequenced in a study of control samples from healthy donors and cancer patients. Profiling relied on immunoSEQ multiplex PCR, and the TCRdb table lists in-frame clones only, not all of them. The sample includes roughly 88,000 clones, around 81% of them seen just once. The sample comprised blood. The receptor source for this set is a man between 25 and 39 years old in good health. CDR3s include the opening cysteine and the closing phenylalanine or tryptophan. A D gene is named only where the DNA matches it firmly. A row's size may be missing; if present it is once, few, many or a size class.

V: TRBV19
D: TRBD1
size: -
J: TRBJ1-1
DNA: TGTGCCAGTAGTTCCCGACAGGGAGGGAACACTGAAGCTTTCTTT
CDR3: CASSSRQGGNTEAFF

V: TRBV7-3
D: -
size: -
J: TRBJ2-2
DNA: TGTGCCAGCAGCTTAACTATTCTCGGGGTACCCGGGGAGCTGTTTTTT
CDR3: CASSLTILGVPGELFF

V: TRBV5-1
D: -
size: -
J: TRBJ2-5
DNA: TGCGCCAGCAGCCTGGGTCTGGGAAGTGGAGAGACCCAGTACTTC
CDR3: CASSLGLGSGETQYF

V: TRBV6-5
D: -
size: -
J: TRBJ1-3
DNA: TGTGCCAGCAGTTACACTGGGTCTGGAAACACCATATATTTT
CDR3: CASSYTGSGNTIYF

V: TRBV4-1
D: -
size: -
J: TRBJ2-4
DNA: TGCGCCAGCAGCCAAGTGGTAGCCAAAAACATTCAGTACTTC
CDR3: CASSQVVAKNIQYF

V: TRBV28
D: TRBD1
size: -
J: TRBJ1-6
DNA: TGTGCCAGCCAATGGGGGACAGGGAGAAATTCACCCCTCCACTTT
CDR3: CASQWGTGRNSPLHF

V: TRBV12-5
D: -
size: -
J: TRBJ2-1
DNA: TGTGCTAGTGGATTGGGGGCAACGCGTGAGCAGTTCTTC
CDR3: CASGLGATREQFF

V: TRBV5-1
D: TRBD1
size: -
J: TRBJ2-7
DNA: TGCGCCAGCAGCTTGAGGGACAGGGTAACCGAGCAGTACTTC
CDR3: CASSLRDRVTEQYF

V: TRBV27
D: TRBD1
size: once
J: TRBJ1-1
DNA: TGTGCCAGCAGTCCCCCCAGGGGGCGCGGTAATGAAGCTTTCTTT
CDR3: CASSPPRGRGNEAFF

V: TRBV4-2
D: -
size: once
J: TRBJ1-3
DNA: TGTGCCAGCAGCCAAGACAGGGGTGGAAACACCATATATTTT
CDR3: CASSQDRGGNTIYF

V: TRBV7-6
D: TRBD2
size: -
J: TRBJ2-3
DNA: TGTGCCAGCAGCTGGTTAGCGGGGGCCAATAGCACAGATACGCAGTATTTT
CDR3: CASSWLAGANSTDTQYF

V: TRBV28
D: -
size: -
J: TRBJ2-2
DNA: TGTGCCAGCAGTTTAAGGCCCGCACTGGGACAAACGAACACCGGGGAGCTGTTTTTT
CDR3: CASSLRPALGQTNTGELFF

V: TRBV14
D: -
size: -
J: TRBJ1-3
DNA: TGTGCCAGCAGCCAGACCTCTGGAAACACCATATATTTT
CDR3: CASSQTSGNTIYF

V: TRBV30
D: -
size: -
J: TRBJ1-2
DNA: TGTGCCTTTGGGACGTTTCCCTATGGCTACACCTTC
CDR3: CAFGTFPYGYTF

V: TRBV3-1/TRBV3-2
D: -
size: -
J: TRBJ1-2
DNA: TGTGCCAGCAGCCAGCAGTGGAGGGCTGGCTACACCTTC
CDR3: CASSQQWRAGYTF

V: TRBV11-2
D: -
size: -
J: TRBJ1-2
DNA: TGTGCCAGCAACCAGGGACACAGCTATGGCTACACCTTC
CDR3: CASNQGHSYGYTF

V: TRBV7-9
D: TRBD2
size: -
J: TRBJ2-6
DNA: TGTGCCAGCAGCTTTGTGGACGGGGGGGCGTTTGGGGCCAACGTCCTGACTTTC
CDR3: CASSFVDGGAFGANVLTF

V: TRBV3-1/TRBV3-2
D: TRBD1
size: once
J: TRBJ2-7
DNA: TGTGCCAGCAGCCAAGGAAACAGGGGACGCTACGAGCAGTACTTC
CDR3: CASSQGNRGRYEQYF

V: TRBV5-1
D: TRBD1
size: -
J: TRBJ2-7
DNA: TGCGCCAGCAGCTTTGGGACAGCTTACGAGCAGTACTTC
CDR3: CASSFGTAYEQYF

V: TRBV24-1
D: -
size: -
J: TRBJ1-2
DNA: TGTGCCACCAGTGATCCCCATTCTCCGACAGGTCCCTATGGCTACACCTTC
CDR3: CATSDPHSPTGPYGYTF

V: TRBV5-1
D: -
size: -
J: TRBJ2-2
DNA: TGCGCCAGCAGCTCGTCTCTAGGGGTGGGGACCGGGGAGCTGTTTTTT
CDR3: CASSSSLGVGTGELFF

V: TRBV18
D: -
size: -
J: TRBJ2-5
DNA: TGTGCCAGCTCTAAGGAAAGAGAGACCCAGTACTTC
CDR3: CASSKERETQYF

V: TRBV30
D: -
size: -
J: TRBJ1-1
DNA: TGTGCCTGGAGTGTACAAGGAAGGGCTGAAGCTTTCTTT
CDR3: CAWSVQGRAEAFF

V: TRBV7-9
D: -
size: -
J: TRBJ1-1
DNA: TGTGCCAGCAGCCCCGGACATCGGAACACTGAAGCTTTCTTT
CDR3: CASSPGHRNTEAFF

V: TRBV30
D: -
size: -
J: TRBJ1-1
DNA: TGTGCCTGGAGTGTACTTTCCGGGTTTGAAGCTTTCTTT
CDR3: CAWSVLSGFEAFF

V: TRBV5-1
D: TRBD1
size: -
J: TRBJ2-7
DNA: TGCGCCAGCAGTTACCGGACAGGGGCCTACGAGCAGTACTTC
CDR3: CASSYRTGAYEQYF

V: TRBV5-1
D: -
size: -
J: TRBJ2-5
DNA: TGCGCCAGCAGCTTGGGTCGGGGAGAGACCCAGTACTTC
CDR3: CASSLGRGETQYF

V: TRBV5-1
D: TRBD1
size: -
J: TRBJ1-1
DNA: TGCGCCAGCAGCCGACAGGGGCCTTCGGTGACTGAAGCTTTCTTT
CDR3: CASSRQGPSVTEAFF

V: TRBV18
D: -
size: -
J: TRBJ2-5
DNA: TGTGCCAGCTCACCGCAGACGGGAAACCAAGAGACCCAGTACTTC
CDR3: CASSPQTGNQETQYF

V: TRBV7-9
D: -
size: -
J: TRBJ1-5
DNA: TGTGCCAGCAGCTTTTGGTCGGGAGGGGGGGGATATAGCAATCAGCCCCAGCATTTT
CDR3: CASSFWSGGGGYSNQPQHF

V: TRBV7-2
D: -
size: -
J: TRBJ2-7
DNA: TGTGCCAGCAGCTTAGTTCTGGACTTTCGGGAGCAGTACTTC
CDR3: CASSLVLDFREQYF

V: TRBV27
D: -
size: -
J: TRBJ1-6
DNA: TGTGCCAGCAGTTCCCCGACGGGGATTTATAATTCACCCCTCCACTTT
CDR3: CASSSPTGIYNSPLHF

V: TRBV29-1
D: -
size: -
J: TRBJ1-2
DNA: TGCAGCGTTGAAGACACAGTGCAAGGTGGCTATGGCTACACCTTC
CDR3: CSVEDTVQGGYGYTF

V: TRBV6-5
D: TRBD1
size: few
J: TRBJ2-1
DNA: TGTGCCAGCCAAGGGGGCCTGCTCAATGAGCAGTTCTTC
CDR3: CASQGGLLNEQFF

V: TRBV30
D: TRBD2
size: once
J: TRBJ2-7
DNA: TGTGCCTGGGAGACTAGCGGGGGTAACGAGCAGTACTTC
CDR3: CAWETSGGNEQYF

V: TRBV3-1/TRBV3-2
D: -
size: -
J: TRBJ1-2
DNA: TGTGCCAGCAGCCCCCCGTGGGCAGGTAACTATGGCTACACCTTC
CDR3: CASSPPWAGNYGYTF

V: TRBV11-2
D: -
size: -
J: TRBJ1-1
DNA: TGTGCCAGCAGCAAAATAAAGAACACTGAAGCTTTCTTT
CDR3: CASSKIKNTEAFF

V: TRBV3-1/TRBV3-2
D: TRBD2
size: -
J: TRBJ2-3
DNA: TGTGCCAGCAGCCAAGATCGACGGGTCGGGGGGGCACAGTATTTT
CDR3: CASSQDRRVGGAQYF

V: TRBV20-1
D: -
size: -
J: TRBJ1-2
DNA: TGCAGTGCGCCCGAGCAATATGGCTACACCTTC
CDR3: CSAPEQYGYTF